The rows below give T cell receptor beta chains drawn from one sample of a study of T-cell memory formation after mild COVID-19. Via MiXCR, TCRdb re-called the 5' RACE reads, giving one row per CDR3 protein. The sample records some 350,000 distinct CDR3 sequences, around 15% being singletons. The sequencing input was PBMCs or a T cell subset sorted from them (not recorded which). All receptors come from a man between 18 and 29 years old who had mild COVID-19 (a few samples of this study predate the infection). Cell type and time point are not known. The CDR3 runs from the conserved cysteine through the conserved F or W. A D gene is named only where the DNA matches it firmly. A row's size may be missing; if present it is once, few, many or a size class.

TRBV6-2/TRBV6-3,-,-,TRBJ1-5,CASSYHAGGPHYSNHPQHF,TGTGCCAGCAGTTACCACGCCGGGGGGCCGCATTATAGCAATCATCCCCAGCATTTT
TRBV20-1,few,-,TRBJ1-1,CSAITLVLKTEAFF,TGCAGTGCTATCACTCTTGTCCTTAAGACTGAAGCTTTCTTT
TRBV6-6,few,-,TRBJ2-7,CASSGQSSYEQYF,TGTGCCAGCAGCGGACAGTCGTCCTACGAGCAGTACTTC
TRBV4-1,few,TRBD1,TRBJ2-3,CASSRGDGTGIADTQYF,TGCGCCAGCAGCCGGGGGGATGGGACAGGGATCGCAGATACGCAGTATTTT
TRBV7-2,few,TRBD2,TRBJ2-5,CASSSGLAGGRETQYF,TGTGCCAGCAGCTCGGGACTAGCGGGGGGGCGGGAGACCCAGTACTTC
TRBV20-1,-,TRBD2,TRBJ2-3,CSVGLAGEWSTDTQYF,TGCAGCGTGGGACTAGCGGGGGAGTGGAGCACAGATACGCAGTATTTT
TRBV6-2/TRBV6-3,-,-,TRBJ2-7,CAIKRDNSYEQYF,TGTGCCATCAAAAGGGACAATTCTTACGAGCAGTACTTC
TRBV27,few,TRBD2,TRBJ2-1,CASSLLGGGVHEQFF,TGTGCCAGCAGTTTATTAGGCGGGGGGGTCCATGAGCAGTTCTTC
TRBV27,few,-,TRBJ2-1,CASSRDEYNEQFF,TGTGCCAGCAGTCGGGACGAGTACAATGAGCAGTTCTTC
TRBV7-3,few,TRBD1,TRBJ2-3,CASSSYKGQPSTDTQYF,TGTGCCAGCAGCTCCTACAAGGGACAGCCTAGCACAGATACGCAGTATTTT
TRBV24-1,few,TRBD2,TRBJ2-1,CASAGGLSFEQFF,TGTGCCTCAGCGGGGGGGCTGTCCTTTGAGCAGTTCTTC
TRBV5-1,few,TRBD1,TRBJ2-2,CASSWTGGGGELFF,TGCGCCAGCAGCTGGACAGGGGGCGGCGGGGAGCTGTTTTTT
TRBV5-1,few,TRBD1,TRBJ2-7,CASSLQGQVWEQYF,TGCGCCAGCAGCTTGCAAGGACAGGTTTGGGAGCAGTACTTC
TRBV5-6,few,TRBD1,TRBJ1-1,CASSSRDRGNTEAFF,TGTGCCAGCAGCTCAAGGGACAGGGGGAACACTGAAGCTTTCTTT
TRBV4-3,-,TRBD2,TRBJ2-2,CASSPGLANTGELFF,TGCGCCAGCAGCCCGGGACTAGCGAACACCGGGGAGCTGTTTTTT
TRBV7-2,-,-,TRBJ1-1,CASSPMGATEAFF,TGTGCCAGCAGCCCCATGGGGGCCACTGAAGCTTTCTTT
TRBV9,-,TRBD2,TRBJ2-3,CASTSGGTSTDTQYF,TGTGCCAGCACCTCGGGAGGTACTAGCACAGATACGCAGTATTTT
TRBV12-3/TRBV12-4,few,TRBD1,TRBJ2-1,CASSRDRGPDEQFF,TGTGCCAGCAGCCGGGACAGGGGGCCCGATGAGCAGTTCTTC
TRBV7-9,-,-,TRBJ2-6,CASEDNSGANVLTF,TGTGCCAGCGAGGACAACTCTGGGGCCAACGTCCTGACTTTC
TRBV23-1,few,-,TRBJ1-5,CAGTLALRKPQHF,TGCGCCGGGACCCTCGCCTTGAGGAAGCCCCAGCATTTT
TRBV5-1,-,-,TRBJ1-4,CASSLRPGEGNEKLFF,TGCGCCAGCAGCCTCCGGCCAGGGGAGGGTAATGAAAAACTGTTTTTT
TRBV20-1,-,-,TRBJ1-3,CSARETGVRNTIYF,TGCAGTGCTAGGGAAACCGGGGTGCGAAACACCATATATTTT
TRBV7-2,few,-,TRBJ1-3,CASSPEGVSGNTIYF,TGTGCCAGCAGCCCGGAAGGGGTCTCTGGAAACACCATATATTTT
TRBV15,-,-,TRBJ1-1,CATSQGMNTEAFF,TGTGCCACCAGCCAGGGGATGAACACTGAAGCTTTCTTT